This T cell receptor (beta chain) was captured in a study of human T cells and chemical hapten exposure. Study-wide background: Chiefly women, the patients showed alopecia areata, totalis or universalis.

The time point here: patch test 1, 2 weeks after DPC sensitization. The treatment was: therapeutic diphenylcyclopropenone sensitization with weekly scalp DPC. Separate cDNA molecules received unique molecular identifiers, which the library attached to them. TCRdb passed the RACE reads through MiXCR, listing each CDR3 protein once. The table lists tens of thousands of distinct CDR3 sequences, approximately 11% of them singletons. The germline V and J ends were trimmed by 4 bases and 5 bases, with 13 bases remaining between them. Germline CDR1 SGDLS, CDR2 YYNGEE. CDR3 size: 13 residues. Regarding the study as a whole: Compared with pre-sensitization or healthy control sets, expanded TCRs clustered more.

This clonotype was seen only a few times. Antigen: not known. V gene TRBV9 combines with J gene TRBJ2-7; D not resolved. This clonotype was obtained from a woman between 50 and 59 years old with alopecia areata. Some clones in this sample may be carry-over from other donors' samples. The starting material was whole blood, obtained in connection with sensitization to the hapten diphenylcyclopropenone (DPC). The CDR3 protein is CASSSSSTNEQYF. CDR3 nucleotides: TGTGCCAGCAGCAGTTCCTCGACAAACGAGCAGTACTTC.